Shown below are 21 T cell receptor beta chains from a single sample sequenced in a study of T cells in Graves' hyperthyroidism and ophthalmopathy. From RNA transcripts, TCR beta CDR3 regions were amplified. TCR CDR3 underwent first-round RT-PCR with the HTBI primer set. MiXCR was run by TCRdb on the multiplex PCR reads, yielding one entry per CDR3 protein. Altogether hundreds of thousands of distinct CDR3 sequences are present, approximately 40% being singletons, with the ten largest covering about a third. The sequencing sample was made of blood. The receptors come from a woman aged 35 to 49 with Graves' hyperthyroidism.

This rearrangement joins TRBV10-3 to TRBJ2-3; D might be TRBD2 (5 bases). The CDR3 consists of 12 residues. V was pared by 8 bases and J by 2 bases, with 8 bases between. Germline loops: CDR1 ENHRY, CDR2 SYGVKD. The CDR3 DNA reads TGTGCCATCGGTCGGGACACAGATACGCAGTATTTT. Translating gives CAIGRDTDTQYF.

This clonotype was seen at least ten times. This chain links TRBV3-1 with TRBJ1-5; D uncertain. CDR1 and CDR2 (germline): LGHDT, YNNKEL (reference sequence). V was clipped by 5 bases and J by 6 bases, with 8 bases between them. There are 12 residues in the CDR3. This CDR3 reads CASSSAAQPQHF. The CDR3 DNA sequence: TGTGCCAGCAGCTCAGCCGCTCAGCCCCAGCATTTT.

Only a few counts were recorded for this clonotype. At one boundary the junction diverges from the germline segment, which might be a read error. The chain couples TRBV6-5 to TRBJ2-3; 13 bases are a match to TRBD2. Germline V gives CDR1 MNHEY, CDR2 SVGAGI. CDR3 length: 17 amino acids. CDR3 loop: CAISAGLAGEFTDTQYF. For the CDR3, the DNA is TGTGCCATCAGTGCCGGACTAGCGGGGGAGTTCACAGATACGCAGTATTTT.

This clonotype appeared many times. This chain connects TRBV29-1 to TRBJ1-5, with TRBD1 as a possible D gene (5 bases). This CDR3 has 12 amino acids. Trimming pared 4 bases from V and 3 bases from J, leaving 7 bases between. Germline CDR1 is SQVTM and CDR2 is ANQGSEA. The CDR3 nucleotides are TGCAGCGTTGCAGGGACCAATCAGCCCCAGCATTTT. Translating gives CSVAGTNQPQHF.

The chain combines TRBV29-1 with TRBJ1-5, with a possible D match to TRBD1 (5 bases). The CDR3 is made up of 14 amino acids. V was trimmed by 8 bases and J by 1 base, leaving 15 bases between them. Germline CDR1 reads SQVTM; CDR2 reads ANQGSEA. The CDR3 spells CSLVGVGSNQPQHF. In DNA, the CDR3 is TGCAGCTTAGTGGGGGTGGGCAGCAATCAGCCCCAGCATTTT.

There are many counts of this clonotype. The J gene is TRBJ1-1, the V gene TRBV7-9; D unresolved. Germline V gene sequence: CDR1 SEHNR, CDR2 FQNEAQ (reference sequence). The CDR3 contains 11 residues. The V gene lost 0 bases and the J gene lost 8 bases, with 4 bases spanning the gap. The CDR3 protein is CASSLATEAFF. CDR3 bases: TGTGCCAGCAGCTTAGCAACCGAAGCTTTCTTT.

This clonotype was recorded a few times. The J gene is TRBJ1-5, the V gene TRBV3-1; D gene uncertain. The CDR3 consists of 14 residues. CDR1 and CDR2 (germline): LGHDT, YNNKEL (reference sequence). V lost 0 bases, J lost 5 bases, and 8 bases lay in between. Here the CDR3 reads CASSQDGRDQPQHF. The CDR3 coding sequence is TGTGCCAGCAGCCAAGATGGGCGGGATCAGCCCCAGCATTTT. The whole variable domain, filled in from reference TRBV3-1 and TRBJ1-5, reads DTAVSQTPKYLVTQMGNDKSIKCEQNLGHDTMYWYKQDSKKFLKIMFSYNNKELIINETVPNRFSPKSPDKAHLNLHINSLELGDSAVYFCASSQDGRDQPQHFGDGTRLSIL.

The chain has TRBV25-1 and TRBJ2-3, with TRBD2 matching 9 bases. Germline V lookup: CDR1 MGHDK, CDR2 SYGVNS. J was trimmed by 1 base and V by 8 bases; bases with no gene match: 13. There are 17 residues in the CDR3. CDR3 in amino acids: CASLGRGGFGGTDTQYF. The CDR3 DNA sequence: TGTGCCAGCCTCGGGCGGGGGGGCTTTGGCGGCACAGATACGCAGTATTTT.

This clonotype has just a few counts. This chain uses TRBV27 with TRBJ2-7, with D maybe TRBD2 (6 bases). The CDR3 sequence is 15 residues long. Germline CDR1 and CDR2: MNHEY and SMNVEV (reference sequence). V lost 5 bases, J lost 2 bases, and 16 bases lay in between. The chain's CDR3 is CASSISSSVPYEQYF. In DNA form, the CDR3 reads TGTGCCAGCAGTATTTCCTCTAGCGTACCCTACGAGCAGTACTTC.

This chain joins TRBV12-3 or TRBV12-4 and TRBJ2-2, with D uncertain. The CDR3 covers 14 residues. Between the trimmed V and J ends, which lost 6 bases and 1 base, there was a span of 9 bases. The CDR3 region is CASSQDMNTGELFF. The CDR3 bases are TGTGCCAGCAGCCAGGATATGAACACCGGGGAGCTGTTTTTT.

This clonotype appeared a single time. Here the CDR3 reads CATGTGGRSEQYF. The DNA for the CDR3 is TGTGCCACGGGGACAGGGGGAAGAAGCGAGCAGTACTTC. This chain uses TRBV10-3 with TRBJ2-7, with 11 bases fitting TRBD1. The germline V gene encodes CDR1 ENHRY and CDR2 SYGVKD. This CDR3 contains 13 residues. J lost 6 bases, V lost 10 bases, and 8 bases had no gene match.

V and J are TRBV29-1 and TRBJ2-2, with 9 bases matching TRBD1. The germline CDR1 and CDR2 sequences are SQVTM and ANQGSEA. The CDR3 sequence is 15 residues long. V was pared by 5 bases and J by 0 bases, with 4 bases of the junction left unmatched. The DNA of the CDR3 is TGCAGCGTTTCCCGACAGGGGGCGAACACCGGGGAGCTGTTTTTT. Translating gives CSVSRQGANTGELFF.

In regard to this clonotype: A much larger clone lies one base from this, so it may be a read error. Because the CDR3 is missing its conserved closing phenylalanine or tryptophan, this is likely a read error. The gene calls are TRBV7-2 and TRBJ1-2; tentative D call: TRBD1 (5 bases). The CDR3 has 13 residues. Trimming stripped 5 bases from V and 0 bases from J, with 7 bases between. Germline-derived CDR1 and CDR2 are SGHTA and FQGNSA. In DNA, the CDR3 is TGTGCCAGCAGCCCGGGACCTAACTATGGCTACACCCTC. Amino acid sequence: CASSPGPNYGYTL.

This clonotype came up a few times. The chain recombines TRBV5-4 with TRBJ1-2, with D tentatively TRBD1 (6 bases). This CDR3 region has 17 residues. V lost 0 bases and J 2 bases, leaving 17 bases between the germline ends. Germline CDR1 reads SGHNT; CDR2 reads YYREEE (reference sequence). The CDR3 nucleotides are TGTGCCAGCAGCTTGGAGTCACGGGCAGGGGAAAACTATGGCTACACCTTC. It codes for CASSLESRAGENYGYTF.

The V call is TRBV12-3 or TRBV12-4, the J call TRBJ1-6, with a weak D call TRBD1 (5 bases). CDR3 length: 13 residues. Trimming took 8 bases from V and 11 from J, leaving 16 bases between them. For the CDR3, the DNA is TGTGCCAGCTCGGGGGATTTCGTGACACCCCTCCACTTT. Translated, it gives CASSGDFVTPLHF.

This clonotype was seen repeatedly, ten times or more. The chain employs TRBV7-2 and TRBJ1-2; D perhaps matches TRBD1 (5 bases). CDR1 and CDR2 (germline): SGHTA, FQGNSA. Trimming pared 3 bases from V and 7 bases from J, leaving 12 bases between. There are 13 residues in the CDR3. The CDR3 spells CASSLARGGGYTF. In DNA form, the CDR3 reads TGTGCCAGCAGCTTGGCGAGGGGTGGTGGCTACACCTTC.

This clonotype was picked up a small number of times. CDR3 loop: CASSYSWIIGEQYF. The DNA for the CDR3 is TGTGCCAGCAGTTACTCTTGGATCATTGGGGAGCAGTACTTC. This rearrangement joins TRBV6-6 to TRBJ2-7; unclear D gene. This CDR3 region has 14 residues. The V gene lost 0 bases and the J gene lost 7 bases, with 13 bases spanning the gap. Germline V CDR1 and CDR2: MNHNY, SVGAGI (reference sequence).

This clonotype was counted a few times. V gene TRBV14 combines with J gene TRBJ1-2; perhaps TRBD1 as D (6 bases). Germline values: CDR1 SGHDN, CDR2 FVKESK. The CDR3 consists of 15 residues. V was cut by 3 bases and J by 8 bases, with 19 bases left in between. The chain's CDR3 is CASSHDTRQERGYTF. DNA of the CDR3: TGTGCCAGCAGCCATGATACCCGACAGGAACGAGGCTACACCTTC. The full variable domain, rest sourced from reference TRBV14 and TRBJ1-2, is EAGVTQFPSHSVIEKGQTVTLRCDPISGHDNLYWYRRVMGKEIKFLLHFVKESKQDESGMPNNRFLAERTGGTYSTLKVQPAELEDSGVYFCASSHDTRQERGYTFGSGTRLTVV.

The chain combines TRBV6-4 with TRBJ2-5; D possibly corresponds to TRBD1 (5 bases). CDR1 is MRHNA, CDR2 SNTAGT, per germline. This CDR3 has 15 residues. V lost 5 bases and J lost 1, with 14 bases in between. CDR3 DNA sequence: TGTGCCAGCAGTCTCACGCCTAGGGGCCAAGAGACCCAGTACTTC. It encodes CASSLTPRGQETQYF.

The table lists this clonotype with many counts. The V call is TRBV20-1, the J call TRBJ1-5; D not certain. CDR3 length: 14 residues. CDR1 and CDR2 from the germline V gene are DFQATT and SNEGSKA (reference sequence). Trimming removed 1 base from V and 3 bases from J, with 10 bases in between. CDR3 in DNA: TGCAGTGCTAGAGTGGGAAAGTCCAATCAGCCCCAGCATTTT. It translates to CSARVGKSNQPQHF.

The CDR3 DNA sequence: TGTGCCAGCAGCCAAGGAGTGGGAGGGGCTGGAGAAAAACTGTTTTTT. Its protein is CASSQGVGGAGEKLFF. The gene calls are TRBV3-1 and TRBJ1-4; D might be TRBD1 (5 bases). The CDR3 has 16 residues. V was clipped by 1 base and J by 8 bases, with 17 bases between them. Looked up from germline, CDR1 is LGHDT and CDR2 is YNNKEL (reference sequence).